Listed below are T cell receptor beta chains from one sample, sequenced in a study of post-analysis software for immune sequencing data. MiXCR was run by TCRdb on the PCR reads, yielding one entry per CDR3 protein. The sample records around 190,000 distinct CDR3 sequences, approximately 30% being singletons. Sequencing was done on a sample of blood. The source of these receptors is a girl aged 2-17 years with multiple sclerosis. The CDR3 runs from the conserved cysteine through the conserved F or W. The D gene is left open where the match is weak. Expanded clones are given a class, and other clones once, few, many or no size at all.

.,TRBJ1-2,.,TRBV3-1,CASSQEDPGWNGGYTF,TGTGCCAGCAGCCAAGAAGACCCGGGATGGAATGGTGGCTACACCTTC
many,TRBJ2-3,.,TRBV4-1,CASSQDGLGTDTQYF,TGCGCCAGCAGCCAAGACGGACTGGGGACAGATACGCAGTATTTT
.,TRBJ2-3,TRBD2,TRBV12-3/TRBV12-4,CASSFLAGGRMDTDTQYF,TGTGCCAGCAGTTTTCTAGCGGGGGGGCGTATGGACACAGATACGCAGTATTTT
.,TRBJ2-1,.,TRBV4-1,CASSQEVWTRRAEQFF,TGCGCCAGCAGCCAAGAGGTATGGACCCGGCGGGCTGAGCAGTTCTTC
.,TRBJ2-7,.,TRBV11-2,CASGSLRQLLYEQYF,TGTGCCAGCGGCTCCCTCCGGCAGCTCCTCTACGAGCAGTACTTC
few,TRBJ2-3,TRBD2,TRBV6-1,CASREAGGVTDTQYF,TGTGCCAGCAGGGAAGCGGGAGGGGTTACAGATACGCAGTATTTT
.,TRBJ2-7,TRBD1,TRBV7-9,CASSSGGPGGNEQYF,TGTGCCAGCAGCTCAGGGGGTCCTGGAGGCAATGAGCAGTACTTC
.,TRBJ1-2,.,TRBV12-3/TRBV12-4,CASSGRDGGHYGYTF,TGTGCCAGCAGTGGCCGGGACGGGGGACACTATGGCTACACCTTC
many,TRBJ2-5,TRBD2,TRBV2,CASSRTSEKTQYF,TGTGCCAGCAGCCGGACTAGTGAGAAGACCCAGTACTTC
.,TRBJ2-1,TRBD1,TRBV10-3,CAIRAGTGMNEQFF,TGTGCCATCAGAGCCGGGACAGGGATGAATGAGCAGTTCTTC
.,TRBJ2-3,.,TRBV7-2,CASSLTPSGSSTDTQYF,TGTGCCAGCAGCTTAACCCCCTCCGGTTCTAGCACAGATACGCAGTATTTT
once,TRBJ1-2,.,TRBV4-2,CASSGSGQELNYGYTF,TGTGCCAGCAGCGGATCCGGGCAGGAACTTAACTATGGCTACACCTTC
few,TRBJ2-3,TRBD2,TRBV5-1,CASSRSGGSTDTQYF,TGCGCCAGCAGCAGGAGCGGGGGTAGCACAGATACGCAGTATTTT
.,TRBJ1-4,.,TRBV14,CASSHSRGGGLFF,TGTGCCAGCAGCCATTCGCGGGGGGGAGGACTGTTTTTT
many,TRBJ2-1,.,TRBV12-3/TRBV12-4,CASSLMGKNEQFF,TGTGCCAGCAGTTTAATGGGCAAGAATGAGCAGTTCTTC
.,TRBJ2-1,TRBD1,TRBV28,CASSLQGPTYNEQFF,TGTGCCAGCAGCTTACAGGGGCCCACCTACAATGAGCAGTTCTTC
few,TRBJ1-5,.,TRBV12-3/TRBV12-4,CASTLAGASNQPQHF,TGTGCCAGCACCTTGGCGGGGGCCAGCAATCAGCCCCAGCATTTT
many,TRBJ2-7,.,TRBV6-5,CASSYRDTSYEQYF,TGTGCCAGCAGTTACCGGGACACCTCCTACGAGCAGTACTTC
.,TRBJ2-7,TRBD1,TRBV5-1,CASSIRDRSSYEQYF,TGCGCCAGCAGCATCCGGGACAGATCATCCTACGAGCAGTACTTC
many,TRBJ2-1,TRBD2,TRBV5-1,CASSQYSGRDEQFF,TGCGCCAGCAGCCAATATAGCGGGAGGGATGAGCAGTTCTTC
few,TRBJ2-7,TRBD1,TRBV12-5,CASGLGGQGAYEQYF,TGTGCTAGTGGTTTAGGTGGCCAGGGGGCCTACGAGCAGTACTTC
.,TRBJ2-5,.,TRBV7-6,CASGSPPGETQYF,TGTGCCAGCGGGTCTCCCCCGGGAGAGACCCAGTACTTC
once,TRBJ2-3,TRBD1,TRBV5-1,CASTAPGQAAQVTQYF,TGCGCCAGCACCGCACCGGGACAGGCGGCGCAAGTTACGCAGTATTTT
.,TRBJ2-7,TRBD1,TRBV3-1,CASSTGTGVYEQYF,TGTGCCAGCAGCACCGGGACAGGGGTCTACGAGCAGTACTTC
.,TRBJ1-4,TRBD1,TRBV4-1,CASSQGIRTGRTEKLFF,TGCGCCAGCAGCCAAGGCATCCGGACAGGTCGGACTGAAAAACTGTTTTTT
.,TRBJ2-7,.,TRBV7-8,CASRAELGALDEQYF,TGTGCCAGCAGAGCAGAGTTGGGGGCCCTGGACGAGCAGTACTTC
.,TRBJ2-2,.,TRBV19,CASSIRTENTGELFF,TGTGCCAGTAGTATTCGTACGGAGAACACCGGGGAGCTGTTTTTT
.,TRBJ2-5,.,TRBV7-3,CASTVGGGAQETQYF,TGTGCCAGCACCGTCGGGGGCGGCGCCCAAGAGACCCAGTACTTC
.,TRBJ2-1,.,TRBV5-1,CASSWRPDNNEQFF,TGCGCCAGCAGCTGGAGACCAGATAACAATGAGCAGTTCTTC
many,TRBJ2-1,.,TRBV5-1,CASSLAKAGPYNEQFF,TGCGCCAGCAGCTTGGCAAAGGCGGGACCCTACAATGAGCAGTTCTTC
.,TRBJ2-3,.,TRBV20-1,CSAGRGELITDTQYF,TGCAGTGCCGGCAGGGGTGAGCTTATCACAGATACGCAGTATTTT
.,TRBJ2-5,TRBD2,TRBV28,CASSFPDLMTSGHREETQYF,TGTGCCAGCAGTTTCCCAGATCTTATGACTAGCGGGCACCGAGAAGAGACCCAGTACTTC
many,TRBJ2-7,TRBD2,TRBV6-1,CASTREGVSYSYEQYF,TGTGCCAGCACCAGGGAGGGTGTTAGCTACTCCTACGAGCAGTACTTC
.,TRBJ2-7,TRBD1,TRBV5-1,CASKSGQGAYEQYF,TGCGCCAGCAAATCGGGGCAGGGGGCCTACGAGCAGTACTTC
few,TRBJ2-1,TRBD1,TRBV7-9,CASSSDRGRNEQFF,TGTGCCAGCAGCTCGGACAGGGGAAGGAATGAGCAGTTCTTC
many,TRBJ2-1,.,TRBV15,CATSRANGPRRQFF,TGTGCCACCAGCAGGGCAAACGGACCCCGACGTCAGTTCTTC
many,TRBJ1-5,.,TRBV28,CASSRDTAVQHF,TGTGCCAGCAGCCGTGACACCGCCGTCCAGCATTTT
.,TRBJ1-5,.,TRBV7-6,CASSRRMNQPQHF,TGTGCCAGCAGCCGACGGATGAATCAGCCCCAGCATTTT
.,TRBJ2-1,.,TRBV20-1,CSTRLGRFEQFF,TGCAGTACAAGGCTAGGCCGATTTGAGCAGTTCTTC
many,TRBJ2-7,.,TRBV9,CASSAGANYEQYF,TGTGCCAGCAGCGCCGGGGCCAACTACGAGCAGTACTTC
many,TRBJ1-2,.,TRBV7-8,CASSLGGRTYGYTF,TGTGCCAGCAGCTTAGGAGGACGGACTTATGGCTACACCTTC
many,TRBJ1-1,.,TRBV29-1,CSAFDSPFEAFF,TGCAGCGCCTTTGACAGTCCGTTTGAAGCTTTCTTT
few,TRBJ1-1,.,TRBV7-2,CASSPMSGGPNTEAFF,TGTGCCAGCAGCCCGATGTCGGGGGGCCCGAACACTGAAGCTTTCTTT
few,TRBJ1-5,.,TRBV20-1,CSAAGHLNQPQHF,TGCAGTGCCGCGGGACACCTCAATCAGCCCCAGCATTTT
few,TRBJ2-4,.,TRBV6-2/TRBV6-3,CASSYRQGTVGKNIQYF,TGTGCCAGCAGTTACCGGCAGGGGACGGTAGGCAAAAACATTCAGTACTTC
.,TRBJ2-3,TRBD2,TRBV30,CAWSVGTSGPDTQYF,TGTGCCTGGAGTGTAGGGACTAGCGGGCCAGATACGCAGTATTTT
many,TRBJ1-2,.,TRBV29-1,CSVGQDYGYTF,TGCAGCGTTGGGCAGGACTATGGCTACACCTTC
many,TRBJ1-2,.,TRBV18,CASSPRTDADGYTF,TGTGCCAGCTCACCCCGGACAGATGCTGATGGCTACACCTTC